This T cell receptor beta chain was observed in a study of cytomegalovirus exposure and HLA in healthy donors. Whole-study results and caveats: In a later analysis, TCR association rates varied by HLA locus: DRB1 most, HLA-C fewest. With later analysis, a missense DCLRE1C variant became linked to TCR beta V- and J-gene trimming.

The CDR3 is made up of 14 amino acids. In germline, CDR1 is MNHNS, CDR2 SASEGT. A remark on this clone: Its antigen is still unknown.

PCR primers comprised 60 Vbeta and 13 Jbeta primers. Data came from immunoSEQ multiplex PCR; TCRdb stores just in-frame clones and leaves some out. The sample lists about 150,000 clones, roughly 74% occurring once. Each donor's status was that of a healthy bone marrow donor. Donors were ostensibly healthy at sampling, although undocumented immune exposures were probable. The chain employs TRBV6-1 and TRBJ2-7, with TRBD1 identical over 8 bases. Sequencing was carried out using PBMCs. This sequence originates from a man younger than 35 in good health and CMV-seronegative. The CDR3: CAGSETGAGYEQYV. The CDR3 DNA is TGTGCCGGCAGTGAGACAGGGGCAGGGTACGAGCAGTACGTC.